This T cell receptor (beta chain) stems from a study of Ad26.COV2.S vaccination and SARS-CoV-2 variants. Background on the study: By the intramuscular route, Ad26.COV2.S was given once, or twice 56 days apart.

Between the trimmed V and J ends, which lost 0 bases and 0 bases, there was a span of 16 bases. The germline CDR1 and CDR2 sequences are SGHRS and YFSETQ. The CDR3 has 19 residues. Notes on the study in general: Analyses of TCR breadth and depth may have underestimated total T cell responses.

Sequenced by immunoSEQ multiplex PCR; TCRdb stores in-frame clones only, minus some. The sample lists fewer than 600,000 clones, 70% to 90% seen once, with around 1.6% in the top ten. On this clone itself: Its target is unknown.

The treatment is: around 19 received Ad26.COV2.S at low or high dose, single or two shots; about 5 received placebo; per-sample allocation not given. Sampling was performed 63 days after the first vaccine or placebo injection. An 18-55-year-old adult in Boston served as donor. Built on an Ad26 vector, the vaccine expressed Wuhan-strain SARS-CoV-2 spike. The V and J genes are TRBV5-1 and TRBJ2-6; perhaps TRBD1 as D (6 bases). The clonotype comes from a person between 18 and 65 years old who received the Ad26.COV2.S COVID-19 vaccine or a placebo. This material consisted of peripheral blood, taken in a trial of Ad26.COV2.S vaccine versus placebo. CDR3 sequence reads: CASSLANGQIYSGANVLTF. CDR3 sequence (DNA): TGCGCCAGCAGCTTGGCAAACGGACAGATCTACTCTGGGGCCAACGTCCTGACTTTC.